This entry lists 31 T cell receptor beta chains sequenced from one sample in a study of blood T cell repertoires in COVID-19. Some clones are missing from TCRdb's copy, which holds only in-frame ones; the method was immunoSEQ multiplex PCR. The sample holds about 220,000 clones, 75% to 85% seen once. The sequenced sample consisted of peripheral blood. These receptors were obtained from a middle-aged man who had recovered from COVID-19.

The chain is built from TRBV1 and TRBJ1-5; the table assigns TRBD1, which was not confirmed against the DNA. TRBV1 is designated a pseudogene. The CDR3 extends over 16 amino acids. The chain's CDR3 is CTSSHNRGNSNQPQHF. CDR3 nucleotides: TGCACCAGCAGCCATAACAGGGGCAATAGCAATCAGCCCCAGCATTTT.

CDR3: CASSWGTSGSYNSPLHF. CDR3 DNA sequence: TGTGCCAGCAGCTGGGGGACATCCGGGTCCTATAATTCACCCCTCCACTTT. The chain has TRBV7-9 and TRBJ1-6, with D possibly being TRBD1 (6 bases). The germline V gene encodes CDR1 SEHNR and CDR2 FQNEAQ (reference sequence). V gave up 4 bases and J gave up 1 base, with 14 bases separating them. The CDR3 consists of 17 residues.

The rearrangement links TRBV5-8 to TRBJ2-1, with 7 bases that match TRBD1. The CDR3 spans 14 residues. Germline V lookup: CDR1 SGHTS, CDR2 YDEGEE. J was trimmed by 4 bases and V by 3 bases; bases with no gene match: 4. CDR3 in amino acids: CASSSRTGYNEQFF. The CDR3 DNA is TGTGCCAGCAGCTCCCGGACAGGATACAATGAGCAGTTCTTC.

The chain is built from TRBV5-1 and TRBJ2-5; a possible D gene is TRBD1 (6 bases). CDR1 and CDR2 (germline): SGHRS, YFSETQ. V dropped 5 bases and J dropped 2 bases, with 19 bases sitting between them. The CDR3 extends over 16 amino acids. DNA for the CDR3: TGCGCCAGCAGTTACATTTCCGGGACAAGACAAGAGACCCAGTACTTC. Translation: CASSYISGTRQETQYF.

The V gene is TRBV4-3, the J gene TRBJ1-5, with a weak D call TRBD1 (5 bases). The CDR3 spans 15 residues. From germline, CDR1 is LGHNA and CDR2 YSLEER. V lost 4 bases, J lost 8 bases, and 18 bases lay in between. The CDR3 DNA is TGCGCCAGCAGCCGCTCCTGGGGTGGGGGGGAGCCCCAGCATTTT. Its protein product is CASSRSWGGGEPQHF.

The J gene is TRBJ2-3, the V gene TRBV11-2; D perhaps matches TRBD2 (5 bases). This CDR3 contains 11 residues. Germline CDR1 is SGHAT and CDR2 is FQNNGV. V lost 6 bases to trimming and J lost 6 bases, with 7 bases between them. CDR3 amino acids: CASSRGDTQYF. CDR3 nucleotide sequence: TGTGCCAGCAGTCGAGGGGATACGCAGTATTTT.

The chain couples TRBV10-3 to TRBJ2-1, with a possible D match to TRBD1 (5 bases). Trimming removed 7 bases at V and 1 base at J, with 20 bases between. CDR1 is ENHRY and CDR2 is SYGVKD in the germline V gene. The CDR3 length is 17 residues. CDR3 in amino acids: CAIKGSRSTRSYNEQFF. In nucleotides, the CDR3 is TGTGCCATCAAGGGGTCTCGCTCGACGAGGTCCTACAATGAGCAGTTCTTC.

The J gene is TRBJ2-2, the V gene TRBV7-2, with D possibly TRBD1 on 5 matching bases. There are 15 residues in the CDR3. CDR1 is SGHTA and CDR2 is FQGNSA in the germline V gene. Trimming removed 3 bases at V and 1 base at J, with 9 bases between. CDR3 in amino acids: CASSFDGQNTGELFF. The CDR3, as DNA: TGTGCCAGCAGCTTCGATGGACAGAACACCGGGGAGCTGTTTTTT.

In this sample, this clone turned up a few times. The chain has TRBV5-1 and TRBJ2-7; D gene unclear. V dropped 4 bases and J dropped 2 bases, with 7 bases sitting between them. The length of the CDR3 is 12 residues. CDR1 is SGHRS and CDR2 is YFSETQ in the germline V gene. The CDR3 sequence: CASSSHTYEQYF. In DNA form, the CDR3 reads TGCGCCAGCAGCAGCCATACCTACGAGCAGTACTTC. The variable domain in full, completed from reference TRBV5-1 and TRBJ2-7, reads KAGVTQTPRYLIKTRGQQVTLSCSPISGHRSVSWYQQTPGQGLQFLFEYFSETQRNKGNFPGRFSGRQFSNSRSEMNVSTLELGDSALYLCASSSHTYEQYFGPGTRLTVT.

In this sample, this clone turned up once. V gene TRBV11-2 combines with J gene TRBJ2-5; D unresolved. With 0 bases removed from V and 0 bases from J, the gap between germline ends came to 2 bases. Germline V CDR1 and CDR2: SGHAT, FQNNGV. The length of the CDR3 is 13 residues. CDR3 bases: TGTGCCAGCAGCTTAGACTACCAAGAGACCCAGTACTTC. As protein: CASSLDYQETQYF. The full variable domain, in which reference TRBV11-2 and TRBJ2-5 provide the parts outside the CDR3, is EAGVAQSPRYKIIEKRQSVAFWCNPISGHATLYWYQQILGQGPKLLIQFQNNGVVDDSQLPKDRFSAERLKGVDSTLKIQPAKLEDSAVYLCASSLDYQETQYFGPGTRLLVL.

CDR3 sequence: CASSYSRPREGPQFF. As DNA, the CDR3 is TGTGCCAGCAGTTATTCCCGCCCGCGGGAGGGCCCACAGTTCTTC. The chain employs TRBV6-5 and TRBJ2-1, with 9 bases identical to TRBD2. Germline V gene lookup returns CDR1 MNHEY and CDR2 SVGAGI. The junction had 13 bases not matched to a gene; V was cut back by 3 bases and J by 13 bases. This CDR3 has 15 residues.

The chain joins TRBV27 to TRBJ2-4, with a possible D match to TRBD2 (6 bases). Deletions cut 0 bases from V and 1 base from J, with 10 bases between. The CDR3 is 16 amino acids. In germline, CDR1 is MNHEY, CDR2 SMNVEV (reference sequence). The CDR3 protein is CASSLSPGAAKNIQYF. The CDR3 DNA is TGTGCCAGCAGTTTATCCCCGGGAGCGGCCAAAAACATTCAGTACTTC.

The chain employs TRBV25-1 and TRBJ1-5; perhaps TRBD1 as D (6 bases). Germline-derived CDR1 and CDR2 are MGHDK and SYGVNS. The CDR3 loop spans 15 amino acids. Trimming stripped 7 bases from V and 5 bases from J, with 18 bases between. DNA of the CDR3: TGTGCCAGCATCTCCGGGACATCCGGGGATCAGCCCCAGCATTTT. This encodes CASISGTSGDQPQHF.

The chain employs TRBV5-1 and TRBJ2-2, with 10 bases matching TRBD1. V lost 3 bases, J lost 7 bases, and 6 bases stayed unmatched. In germline, CDR1 is SGHRS, CDR2 YFSETQ. This CDR3 spans 15 amino acids. The CDR3 is CASSWPGQGHGELFF. Here the CDR3 DNA reads TGCGCCAGCAGCTGGCCGGGACAGGGGCACGGGGAGCTGTTTTTT.

The V and J genes are TRBV12-3 or TRBV12-4 and TRBJ1-4; D gene unclear. The CDR3 spans 13 residues. V was pared by 2 bases and J by 4 bases, with 5 bases between. The CDR3 sequence: CASSLILNEKLFF. The CDR3 nucleotides read TGTGCCAGCAGTTTAATCCTTAATGAAAAACTGTTTTTT.

The chain joins TRBV4-3 to TRBJ2-2; 12 bases agree with TRBD2. The J segment lost 1 base and the V segment lost 0 bases, leaving 9 bases of the junction unmatched. In germline, CDR1 is LGHNA, CDR2 YSLEER. The CDR3 runs to 20 residues. Here the CDR3 reads CASSQEVGVLAGGNTGELFF. The CDR3 nucleotides are TGCGCCAGCAGCCAAGAAGTGGGCGTACTAGCGGGAGGGAACACCGGGGAGCTGTTTTTT.

This clone occurred a few times. The genes are TRBV3-1 (or the pseudogene TRBV3-2) and TRBJ2-2, with 8 bases matching TRBD1. Germline CDR1 is LGHDT and CDR2 is YNNKEL (reference sequence). V gave up 2 bases and J gave up 7 bases; unmatched junction bases: 12. This CDR3 comprises 17 residues. CDR3 sequence reads: CASSQLEGRGHGGELFF. The DNA for the CDR3 is TGTGCCAGCAGCCAATTAGAGGGCAGGGGGCACGGCGGGGAGCTGTTTTTT.

The chain recombines TRBV6-2 or TRBV6-3 with TRBJ1-1, with no clear D. Trimming pared 0 bases from V and 2 bases from J, leaving 7 bases between. CDR3 size: 14 residues. Germline V gene data show CDR1 as MNHEY and CDR2 as SVGEGT. The CDR3: CASSYSYKNTEAFF. Here the CDR3 DNA reads TGTGCCAGCAGTTACTCTTATAAAAACACTGAAGCTTTCTTT.

The CDR3 here is CASSLTSGSATDTQYF. The CDR3 nucleotides read TGTGCCAGCAGCCTAACTAGCGGGAGCGCGACAGATACGCAGTATTTT. V gene TRBV6-4 combines with J gene TRBJ2-3; TRBD2 agrees at 11 bases. This CDR3 spans 16 amino acids. From germline, CDR1 is MRHNA and CDR2 SNTAGT. Unmatched junction bases numbered 8, after V lost 6 bases and J lost 3 bases.

The chain combines TRBV9 with TRBJ2-2, with 7 bases matching TRBD1. The CDR3 consists of 16 residues. Trimming took 2 bases from V and 4 from J; bases not matched to a gene: 8. Germline V lookup: CDR1 SGDLS, CDR2 YYNGEE. DNA for the CDR3: TGTGCCAGCAGCGTGGATGCAGGGGGTACCACCGGGGAGCTGTTTTTT. Its protein is CASSVDAGGTTGELFF.

This chain links TRBV10-1 with TRBJ1-3; no definite D call. V was cut by 2 bases and J by 4 bases, with 6 bases left in between. The CDR3 consists of 13 residues. Germline loops: CDR1 WNHNN, CDR2 SYGVQD (reference sequence). CDR3: CASSENSGNTIYF. CDR3 in DNA: TGCGCCAGCAGTGAGAACAGCGGAAACACCATATATTTT.

The sample holds one count of this clone. The chain uses TRBV3-1 (or the pseudogene TRBV3-2) and TRBJ2-2, with D perhaps TRBD1 (5 bases). From germline, CDR1 is LGHDT and CDR2 YNNKEL (reference sequence). The CDR3 spans 14 residues. V was pared by 6 bases and J by 9 bases, with 17 bases between. The CDR3 nucleotides are TGTGCCAGCAGACAAAGGGGCCTTGCGCGGGAGCTGTTTTTT. The encoded protein is CASRQRGLARELFF.

The J gene is TRBJ2-3, the V gene TRBV7-2; the D is unclear. V was cut by 5 bases and J by 0 bases, with 9 bases left in between. The CDR3 consists of 14 residues. The germline V gene encodes CDR1 SGHTA and CDR2 FQGNSA. The CDR3 loop reads CASSILLSTDTQYF. The CDR3 region has the DNA TGTGCCAGCAGCATCCTTCTTAGCACAGATACGCAGTATTTT.

This clone was observed a handful of times. The rearrangement uses TRBV7-9 and TRBJ1-2; 9 bases fit TRBD1. The length of the CDR3 is 14 residues. V lost 6 bases and J lost 4; bases outside the gene matches: 6. Looked up from germline, CDR1 is SEHNR and CDR2 is FQNEAQ (reference sequence). The CDR3 sequence: CASSPGQGLYGYTF. In nucleotides, the CDR3 is TGTGCCAGCAGTCCGGGACAGGGTCTCTATGGCTACACCTTC.

The chain recombines TRBV19 with TRBJ2-7; 9 positions match TRBD1. This CDR3 has 15 amino acids. V was pared by 1 base and J by 4 bases, with 5 bases of the junction left unmatched. CDR1 LNHDA and CDR2 SQIVND come from the germline V gene (reference sequence). CDR3 bases: TGTGCCAGTAGTATAGTGGACAGGGGTGCGTACGAGCAGTACTTC. Amino acids: CASSIVDRGAYEQYF. Full variable domain (remainder filled in from reference TRBV19 and TRBJ2-7): DGGITQSPKYLFRKEGQNVTLSCEQNLNHDAMYWYRQDPGQGLRLIYYSQIVNDFQKGDIAEGYSVSREKKESFPLTVTSAQKNPTAFYLCASSIVDRGAYEQYFGPGTRLTVT.

The gene calls are TRBV18 and TRBJ1-1; 10 nucleotides agree with TRBD1. The CDR3 is 14 residues long. Germline values: CDR1 KGHSH, CDR2 LQKENI. V shed 1 base and J 8 bases; nucleotides not matched to a gene: 4. CDR3: CASSPQAGQGEAFF. The CDR3, as DNA: TGTGCCAGCTCACCACAGGCGGGACAGGGGGAAGCTTTCTTT.

This chain connects TRBV7-9 to TRBJ1-3; maybe TRBD1 (6 bases). Per the germline V gene, CDR1 is SEHNR and CDR2 is FQNEAQ (reference sequence). Trimming left V 4 bases short and J 0 bases short, with 13 bases between. The CDR3 has 16 amino acids. CDR3 coding DNA: TGTGCCAGCAGCTCTTGGACGACAGGCTCTGGAAACACCATATATTTT. Its translation is CASSSWTTGSGNTIYF.

The chain couples TRBV7-2 to TRBJ2-1, with 10 bases that match TRBD2. The V and J ends lost 0 bases and 7 bases, in that order; junction bases with no gene match: 9. CDR1 and CDR2 (germline): SGHTA, FQGNSA. The CDR3 runs to 17 residues. CDR3 DNA sequence: TGTGCCAGCAGCTTAGCCCGACAGCGGGGGGGCGGAAATGAGCAGTTCTTC. The encoded protein is CASSLARQRGGGNEQFF.

The J gene is TRBJ2-3, the V gene TRBV5-6; 8 nucleotides align to TRBD2. The CDR3 covers 15 residues. CDR1 SGHDT and CDR2 YYEEEE come from the germline V gene. V was clipped by 0 bases and J by 3 bases; unmatched bases: 3. The CDR3 DNA reads TGTGCCAGCAGCTTGGTCCAGCGGGGGACAGATACGCAGTATTTT. It is translated as CASSLVQRGTDTQYF.

The V gene is TRBV18, the J gene TRBJ1-6; D might be TRBD1 (6 bases). This CDR3 spans 16 amino acids. CDR1 and CDR2 from the germline V gene are KGHSH and LQKENI. Trimming removed 6 bases at V and 1 base at J, with 13 bases between. CDR3 loop: CASSPGAWSYNSPLHF. CDR3 in DNA: TGTGCCAGCTCGCCAGGGGCCTGGTCCTATAATTCACCCCTCCACTTT. The full variable domain, rest sourced from reference TRBV18 and TRBJ1-6, is NAGVMQNPRHLVRRRGQEARLRCSPMKGHSHVYWYRQLPEEGLKFMVYLQKENIIDESGMPKERFSAEFPKEGPSILRIQQVVRGDSAAYFCASSPGAWSYNSPLHFGNGTRLTVT.

V is TRBV11-2 and J is TRBJ1-2; 9 bases fit TRBD1. The CDR3 loop spans 17 amino acids. Trimming cost V 1 base and J 0 bases; bases outside gene matches: 6. Germline V lookup: CDR1 SGHAT, CDR2 FQNNGV. In DNA, the CDR3 is TGTGCCAGCAGCTTAGGGGACAGGGTAGCTTCTAACTATGGCTACACCTTC. Protein sequence: CASSLGDRVASNYGYTF.